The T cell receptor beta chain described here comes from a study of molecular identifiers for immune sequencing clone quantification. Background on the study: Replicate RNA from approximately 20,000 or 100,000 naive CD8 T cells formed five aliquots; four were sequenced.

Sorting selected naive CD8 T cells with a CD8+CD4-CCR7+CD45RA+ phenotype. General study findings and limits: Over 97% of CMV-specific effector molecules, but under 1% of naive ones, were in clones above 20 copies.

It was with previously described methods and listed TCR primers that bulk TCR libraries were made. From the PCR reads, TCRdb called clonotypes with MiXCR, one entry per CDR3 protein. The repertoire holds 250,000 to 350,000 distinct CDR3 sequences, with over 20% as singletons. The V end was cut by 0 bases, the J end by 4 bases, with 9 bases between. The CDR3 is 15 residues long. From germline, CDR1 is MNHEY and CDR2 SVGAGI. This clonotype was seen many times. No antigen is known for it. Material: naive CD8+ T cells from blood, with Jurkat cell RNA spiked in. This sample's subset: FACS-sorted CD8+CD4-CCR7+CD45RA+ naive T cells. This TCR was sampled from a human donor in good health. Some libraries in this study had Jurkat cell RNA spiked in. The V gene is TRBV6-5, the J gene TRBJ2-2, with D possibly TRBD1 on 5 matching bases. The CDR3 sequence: CASSYSLRGTGELFF. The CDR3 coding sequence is TGTGCCAGCAGTTACTCGTTAAGGGGCACCGGGGAGCTGTTTTTT.